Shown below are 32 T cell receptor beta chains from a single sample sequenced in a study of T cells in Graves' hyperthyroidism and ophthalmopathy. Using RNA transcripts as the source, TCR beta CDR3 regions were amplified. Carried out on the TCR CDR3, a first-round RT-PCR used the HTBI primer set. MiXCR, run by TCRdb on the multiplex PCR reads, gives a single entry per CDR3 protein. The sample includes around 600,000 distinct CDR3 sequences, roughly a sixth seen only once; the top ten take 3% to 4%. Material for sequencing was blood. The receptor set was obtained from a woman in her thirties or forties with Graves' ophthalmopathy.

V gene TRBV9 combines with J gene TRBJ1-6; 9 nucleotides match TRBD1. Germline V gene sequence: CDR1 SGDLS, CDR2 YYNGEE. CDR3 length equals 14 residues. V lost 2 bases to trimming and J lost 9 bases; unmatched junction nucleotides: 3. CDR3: CASSVGQGVSPLHF. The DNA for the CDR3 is TGTGCCAGCAGCGTGGGACAGGGTGTTTCACCCCTCCACTTT.

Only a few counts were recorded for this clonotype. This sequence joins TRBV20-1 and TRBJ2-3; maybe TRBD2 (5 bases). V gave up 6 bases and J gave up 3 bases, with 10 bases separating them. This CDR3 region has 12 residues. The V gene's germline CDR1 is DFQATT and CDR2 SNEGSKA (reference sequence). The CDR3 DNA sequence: TGCAGTGCCCCGGGATCGACAGATACGCAGTATTTT. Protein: CSAPGSTDTQYF.

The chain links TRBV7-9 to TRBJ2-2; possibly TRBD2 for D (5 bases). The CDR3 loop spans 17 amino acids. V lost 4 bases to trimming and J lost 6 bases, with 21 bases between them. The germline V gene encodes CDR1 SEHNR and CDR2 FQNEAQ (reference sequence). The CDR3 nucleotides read TGTGCCAGCAGCTCCCGGGGTCTTAGAACCGAACCCGGGGAGCTGTTTTTT. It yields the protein CASSSRGLRTEPGELFF. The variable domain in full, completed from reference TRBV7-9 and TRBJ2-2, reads DTGVSQNPRHKITKRGQNVTFRCDPISEHNRLYWYRQTLGQGPEFLTYFQNEAQLEKSRLLSDRFSAERPKGSFSTLEIQRTEQGDSAMYLCASSSRGLRTEPGELFFGEGSRLTVL.

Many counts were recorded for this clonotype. CDR3 bases: TGCAGTGCTAGAGACGAGACAGGGGGTAGCACAGATACGCAGTATTTT. Translating gives CSARDETGGSTDTQYF. The chain is built from TRBV20-1 and TRBJ2-3, with 9 bases identical to TRBD1. V lost 0 bases, J lost 0 bases, and 4 bases stayed unmatched. Germline V gene lookup returns CDR1 DFQATT and CDR2 SNEGSKA (reference sequence). The CDR3 spans 16 residues.

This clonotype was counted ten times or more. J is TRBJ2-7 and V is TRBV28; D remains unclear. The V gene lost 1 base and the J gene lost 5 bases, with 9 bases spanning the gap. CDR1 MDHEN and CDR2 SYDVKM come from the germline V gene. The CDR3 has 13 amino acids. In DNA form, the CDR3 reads TGTGCCAGCAGTTTATCCAATAATAACGAGCAGTACTTC. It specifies CASSLSNNNEQYF. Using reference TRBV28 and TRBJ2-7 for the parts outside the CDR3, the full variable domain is DVKVTQSSRYLVKRTGEKVFLECVQDMDHENMFWYRQDPGLGLRLIYFSYDVKMKEKGDIPEGYSVSREKKERFSLILESASTNQTSMYLCASSLSNNNEQYFGPGTRLTVT.

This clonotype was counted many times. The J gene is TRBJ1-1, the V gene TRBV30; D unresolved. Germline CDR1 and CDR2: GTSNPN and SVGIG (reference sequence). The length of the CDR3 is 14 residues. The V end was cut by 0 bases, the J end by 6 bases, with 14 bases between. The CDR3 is CAWSVLAGRPEAFF. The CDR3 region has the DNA TGTGCCTGGAGTGTTTTGGCAGGTCGGCCTGAAGCTTTCTTT.

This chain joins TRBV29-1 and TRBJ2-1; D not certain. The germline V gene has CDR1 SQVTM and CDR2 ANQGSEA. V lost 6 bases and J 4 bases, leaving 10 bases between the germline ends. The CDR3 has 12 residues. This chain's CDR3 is CSVKGQYNEQFF. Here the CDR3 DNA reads TGCAGCGTGAAGGGTCAGTACAATGAGCAGTTCTTC.

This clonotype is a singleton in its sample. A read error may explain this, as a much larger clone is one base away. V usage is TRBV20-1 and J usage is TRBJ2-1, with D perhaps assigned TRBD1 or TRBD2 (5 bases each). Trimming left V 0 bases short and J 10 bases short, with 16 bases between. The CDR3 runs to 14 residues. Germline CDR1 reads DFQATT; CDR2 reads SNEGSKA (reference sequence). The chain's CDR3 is CSARDLGDPHEQFF. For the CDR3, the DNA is TGCAGTGCTAGAGATTTAGGGGACCCCCACGAGCAGTTCTTC.

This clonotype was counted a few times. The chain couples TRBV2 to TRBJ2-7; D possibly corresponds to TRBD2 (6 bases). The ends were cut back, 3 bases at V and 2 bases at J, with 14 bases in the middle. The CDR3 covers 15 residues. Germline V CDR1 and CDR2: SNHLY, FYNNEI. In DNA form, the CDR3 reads TGTGCCAGCAGTGATCGGGGGAGGTTGGCCTACGAGCAGTACTTC. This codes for CASSDRGRLAYEQYF.

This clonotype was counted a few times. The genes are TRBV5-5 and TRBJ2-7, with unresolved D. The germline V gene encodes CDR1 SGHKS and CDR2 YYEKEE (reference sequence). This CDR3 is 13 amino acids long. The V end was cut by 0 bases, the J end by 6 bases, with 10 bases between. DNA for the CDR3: TGTGCCAGCAGCTTGGATGGAACGGGCGAGCAGTACTTC. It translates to CASSLDGTGEQYF.

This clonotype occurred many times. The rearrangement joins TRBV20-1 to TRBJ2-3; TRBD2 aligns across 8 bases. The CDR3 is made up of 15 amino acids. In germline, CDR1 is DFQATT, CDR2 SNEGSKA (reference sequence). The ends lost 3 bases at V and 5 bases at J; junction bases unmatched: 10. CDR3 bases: TGCAGTGCTAGCCCCCTGGGACTAGTTGGAGATACGCAGTATTTT. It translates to CSASPLGLVGDTQYF.

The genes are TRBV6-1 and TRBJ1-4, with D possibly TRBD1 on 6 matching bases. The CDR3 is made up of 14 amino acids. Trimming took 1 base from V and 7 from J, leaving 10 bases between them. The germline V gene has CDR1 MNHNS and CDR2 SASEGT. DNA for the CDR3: TGTGCCAGCAGTGAAGTAGGGGGAATTGAAAAACTGTTTTTT. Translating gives CASSEVGGIEKLFF.

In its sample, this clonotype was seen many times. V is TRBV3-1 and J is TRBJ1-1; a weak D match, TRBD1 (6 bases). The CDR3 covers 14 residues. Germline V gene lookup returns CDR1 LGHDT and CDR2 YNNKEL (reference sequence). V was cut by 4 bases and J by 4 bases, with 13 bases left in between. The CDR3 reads CASSLSGVFTEAFF. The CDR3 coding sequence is TGTGCCAGCAGCCTATCAGGGGTGTTCACTGAAGCTTTCTTT.

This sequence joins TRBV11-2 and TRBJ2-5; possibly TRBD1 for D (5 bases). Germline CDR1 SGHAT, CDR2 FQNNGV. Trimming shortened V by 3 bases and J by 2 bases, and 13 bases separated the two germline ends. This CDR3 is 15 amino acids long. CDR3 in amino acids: CASSFPGQGQETQYF. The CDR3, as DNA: TGTGCCAGCAGCTTCCCTGGCCAGGGTCAAGAGACCCAGTACTTC.

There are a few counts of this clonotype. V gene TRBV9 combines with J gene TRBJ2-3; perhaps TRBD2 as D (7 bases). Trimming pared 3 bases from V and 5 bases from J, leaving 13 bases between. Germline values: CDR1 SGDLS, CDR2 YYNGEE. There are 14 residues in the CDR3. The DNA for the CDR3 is TGTGCCAGCAGCGCCGCAGGGGAGGGAGATACGCAGTATTTT. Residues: CASSAAGEGDTQYF.

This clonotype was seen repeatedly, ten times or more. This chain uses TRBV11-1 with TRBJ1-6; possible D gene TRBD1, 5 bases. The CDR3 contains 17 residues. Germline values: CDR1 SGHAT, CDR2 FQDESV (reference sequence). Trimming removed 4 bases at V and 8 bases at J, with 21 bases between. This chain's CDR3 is CASSYAGSGAGDSPLHF. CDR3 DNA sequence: TGTGCCAGCAGCTACGCCGGGTCCGGGGCCGGAGATTCACCCCTCCACTTT.

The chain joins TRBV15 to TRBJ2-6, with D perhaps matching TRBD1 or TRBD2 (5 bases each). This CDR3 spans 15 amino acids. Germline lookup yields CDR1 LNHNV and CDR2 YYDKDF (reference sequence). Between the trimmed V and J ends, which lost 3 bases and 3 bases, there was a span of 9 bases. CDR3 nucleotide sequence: TGTGCCACCAGCAGTGGGGGTTATGGGGCCAACGTCCTGACTTTC. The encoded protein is CATSSGGYGANVLTF.

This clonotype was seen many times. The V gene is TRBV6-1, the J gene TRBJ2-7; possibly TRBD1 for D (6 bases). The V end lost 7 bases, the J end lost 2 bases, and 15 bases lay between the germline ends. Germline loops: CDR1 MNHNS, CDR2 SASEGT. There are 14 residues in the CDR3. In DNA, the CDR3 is TGTGCCAGCAAGCCAACGACAGGTCCCTACGAGCAGTACTTC. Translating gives CASKPTTGPYEQYF.

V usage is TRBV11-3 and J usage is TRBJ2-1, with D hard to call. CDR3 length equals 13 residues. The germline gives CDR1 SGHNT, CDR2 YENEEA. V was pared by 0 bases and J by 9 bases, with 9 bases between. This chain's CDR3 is CASSLDSVSEQFF. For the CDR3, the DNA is TGTGCCAGCAGCTTAGATTCGGTCAGTGAGCAGTTCTTC.

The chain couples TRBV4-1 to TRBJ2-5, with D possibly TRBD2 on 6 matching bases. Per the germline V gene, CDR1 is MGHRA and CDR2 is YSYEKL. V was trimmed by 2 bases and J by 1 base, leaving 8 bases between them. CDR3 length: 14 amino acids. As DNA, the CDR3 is TGCGCCAGCAGCCAATGGGGACTCCAAGAGACCCAGTACTTC. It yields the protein CASSQWGLQETQYF.

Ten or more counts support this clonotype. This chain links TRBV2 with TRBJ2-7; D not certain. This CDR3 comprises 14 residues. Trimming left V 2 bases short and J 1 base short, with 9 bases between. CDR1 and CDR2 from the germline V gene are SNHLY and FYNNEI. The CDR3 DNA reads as TGTGCCAGCAGTGAAACGAACTATTCCTACGAGCAGTACTTC. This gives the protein CASSETNYSYEQYF.

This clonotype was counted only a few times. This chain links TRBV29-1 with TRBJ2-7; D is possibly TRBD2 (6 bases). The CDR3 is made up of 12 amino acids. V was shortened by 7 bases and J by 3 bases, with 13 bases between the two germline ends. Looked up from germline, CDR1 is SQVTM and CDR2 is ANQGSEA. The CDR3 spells CSAIGTYYEQYF. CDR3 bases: TGCAGCGCAATAGGGACTTACTACGAGCAGTACTTC.

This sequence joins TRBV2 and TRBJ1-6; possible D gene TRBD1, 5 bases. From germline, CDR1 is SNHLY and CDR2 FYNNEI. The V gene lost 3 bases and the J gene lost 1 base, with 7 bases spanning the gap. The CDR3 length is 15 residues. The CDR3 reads CASSDEGSYNSPLHF. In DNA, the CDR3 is TGTGCCAGCAGTGATGAGGGGTCCTATAATTCACCCCTCCACTTT.

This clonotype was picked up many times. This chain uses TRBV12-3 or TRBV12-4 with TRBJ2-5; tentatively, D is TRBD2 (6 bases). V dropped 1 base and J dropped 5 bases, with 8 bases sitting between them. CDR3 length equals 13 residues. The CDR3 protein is CASSLDSGETQYF. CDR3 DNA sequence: TGTGCCAGCAGTTTAGACAGCGGGGAGACCCAGTACTTC.

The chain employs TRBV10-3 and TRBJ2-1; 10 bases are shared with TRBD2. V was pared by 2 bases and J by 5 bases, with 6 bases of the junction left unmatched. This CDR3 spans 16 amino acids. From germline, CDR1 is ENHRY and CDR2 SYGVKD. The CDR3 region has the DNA TGTGCCATCAGTGAGGGGCATACTAGCGGGAACAATGAGCAGTTCTTC. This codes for CAISEGHTSGNNEQFF.

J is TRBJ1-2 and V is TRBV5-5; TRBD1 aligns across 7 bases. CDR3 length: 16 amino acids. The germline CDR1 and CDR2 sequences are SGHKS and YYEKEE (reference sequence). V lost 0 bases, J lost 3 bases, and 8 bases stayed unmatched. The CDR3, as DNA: TGTGCCAGCAGCTTGGGGGAGGGGGCTGGGGACTATGGCTACACCTTC. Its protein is CASSLGEGAGDYGYTF. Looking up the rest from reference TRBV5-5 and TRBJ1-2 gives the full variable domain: DAGVTQSPTHLIKTRGQQVTLRCSPISGHKSVSWYQQVLGQGPQFIFQYYEKEERGRGNFPDRFSARQFPNYSSELNVNALLLGDSALYLCASSLGEGAGDYGYTFGSGTRLTVV.

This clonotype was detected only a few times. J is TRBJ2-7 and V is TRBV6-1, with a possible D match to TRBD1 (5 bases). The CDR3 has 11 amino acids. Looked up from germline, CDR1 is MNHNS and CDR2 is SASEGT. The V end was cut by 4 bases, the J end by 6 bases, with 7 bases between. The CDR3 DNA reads TGTGCCAGCAGTGGGGGCGCCGAGCAGTACTTC. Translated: CASSGGAEQYF.

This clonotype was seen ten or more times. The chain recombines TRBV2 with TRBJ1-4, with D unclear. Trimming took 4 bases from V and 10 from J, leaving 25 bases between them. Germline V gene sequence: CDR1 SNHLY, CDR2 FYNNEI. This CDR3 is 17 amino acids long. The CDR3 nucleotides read TGTGCCAGCAGTGGAAACCTGGACCTAACGGAGGCTGCAAAACTGTTTTTT. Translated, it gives CASSGNLDLTEAAKLFF.

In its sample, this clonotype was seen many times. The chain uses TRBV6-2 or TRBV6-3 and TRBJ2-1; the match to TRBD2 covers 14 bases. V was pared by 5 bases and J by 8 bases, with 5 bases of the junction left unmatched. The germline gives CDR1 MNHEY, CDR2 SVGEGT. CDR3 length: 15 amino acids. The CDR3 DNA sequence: TGTGCCAGCAGTGGGACTAGCGGGAGTGGCGATGAGCAGTTCTTC. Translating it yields CASSGTSGSGDEQFF.

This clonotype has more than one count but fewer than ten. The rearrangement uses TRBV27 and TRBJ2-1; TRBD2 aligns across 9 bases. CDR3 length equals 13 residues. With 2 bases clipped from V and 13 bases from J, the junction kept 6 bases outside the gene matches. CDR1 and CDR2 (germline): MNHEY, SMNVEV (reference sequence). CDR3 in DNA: TGTGCCAGCAGTTTAGTGCGGGAGGGTTTTCAGTTCTTC. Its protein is CASSLVREGFQFF.

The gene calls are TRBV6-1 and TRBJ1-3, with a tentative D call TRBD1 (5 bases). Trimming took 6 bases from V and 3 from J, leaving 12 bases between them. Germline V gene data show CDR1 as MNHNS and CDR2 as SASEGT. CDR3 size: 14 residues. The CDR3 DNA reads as TGTGCCAGCAGCTCCTGGGACTTTGGAAACACCATATATTTT. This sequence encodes CASSSWDFGNTIYF.

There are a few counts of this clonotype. CDR3 in amino acids: CASSQGSTSYNEQFF. DNA of the CDR3: TGTGCCAGCTCACAGGGGAGTACCTCCTACAATGAGCAGTTCTTC. V gene TRBV18 combines with J gene TRBJ2-1; D may be TRBD1 or TRBD2 (5 bases each). Deletions cut 4 bases from V and 0 bases from J, with 10 bases between. Germline CDR1 KGHSH, CDR2 LQKENI. The CDR3 length is 15 residues.